This T cell receptor (beta chain) was recorded in a study of blood T cell repertoires in COVID-19. The authors' processing: Reference gene primer amplification yielded estimated nucleated cell counts. Assay: immunoSEQ multiplex PCR; the TCRdb copy retains only in-frame clones and omits some. The DNA was the basis for D and trimming; V, J and clone size are from that table. The sample lists roughly 380,000 clones, 81% seen once, with around 1% in the top ten. The V gene lost 1 base and the J gene lost 4 bases, with 5 bases spanning the gap. CDR1 is SGHDT and CDR2 is YYEEEE in the germline V gene. The CDR3 loop spans 12 amino acids.

The origin of this receptor is a human donor with acute or convalescent COVID-19. The donor label of this sample is uncertain. The specimen was peripheral blood. This chain uses TRBV5-6 with TRBJ1-2, with no clear D. CDR3 in amino acids: CASSLQAYGYTF. CDR3 coding DNA: TGTGCCAGCAGCTTGCAGGCCTATGGCTACACCTTC.